Below are 18 T cell receptor beta chains sequenced from a single sample in a study of cytomegalovirus exposure and HLA in healthy donors. Use of 60 Vbeta and 13 Jbeta primers characterized the PCR. Using immunoSEQ multiplex PCR, the repertoire was profiled, and TCRdb retains in-frame clones only, with some absent. The sample records about 170,000 clones, over 70% being singletons. Sequencing used PBMCs. The receptors derive from a female donor in good health and CMV-seronegative.

This rearrangement joins TRBV10-1 to TRBJ1-5; TRBD1 matches at 9 bases. V trimming: 5 bases; J trimming: 0 bases; junction bases outside the gene matches: 17. Germline-derived CDR1 and CDR2 are WNHNN and SYGVQD (reference sequence). This CDR3 spans 20 amino acids. CDR3 sequence reads: CASSTGTGIVPSISNQPQHF. CDR3 DNA: TGCGCCAGCAGTACCGGGACAGGGATAGTCCCATCTATTAGCAATCAGCCCCAGCATTTT.

This clone was counted a few times. The chain combines TRBV5-1 with TRBJ2-5; no clear D gene. Trimming left V 6 bases short and J 2 bases short, with 11 bases between. The CDR3 loop spans 13 amino acids. Germline V gene lookup returns CDR1 SGHRS and CDR2 YFSETQ. CDR3 sequence: CASTELTQETQYF. As DNA, the CDR3 is TGCGCCAGCACGGAGCTTACGCAAGAGACCCAGTACTTC.

V gene TRBV19 combines with J gene TRBJ1-5, with unresolved D. Germline V gene lookup returns CDR1 LNHDA and CDR2 SQIVND (reference sequence). Trimming took 7 bases from V and 2 from J, leaving 12 bases between them. This CDR3 is 14 amino acids long. CDR3 loop: CASTTEGGNQPQHF. CDR3 DNA: TGTGCCAGTACCACGGAGGGAGGCAATCAGCCCCAGCATTTT.

Concerning this clone: At one end, the junction sequence differs from germline, possibly due to a read error. This same CDR3 is encoded by further DNA sequences in the sample. This sequence joins TRBV5-1 and TRBJ2-3, with D tentatively TRBD1 (6 bases). The germline CDR1 and CDR2 sequences are SGHRS and YFSETQ. This CDR3 comprises 15 residues. The CDR3 DNA reads as TGTGCCAGCAGCCTCACTGGACAGATAACAGATACGCAGTATTTT. Its translation is CASSLTGQITDTQYF.

This rearrangement joins TRBV7-9 to TRBJ2-1; perhaps TRBD2 as D (6 bases). Between the trimmed V and J ends, which lost 6 bases and 2 bases, there was a span of 14 bases. CDR1 SEHNR and CDR2 FQNEAQ come from the germline V gene (reference sequence). The CDR3 runs 15 residues. CDR3 sequence: CASRNLAPTYNEQFF. CDR3 coding DNA: TGTGCCAGCAGAAACCTAGCGCCTACCTACAATGAGCAGTTCTTC.

This clone occurred once. The rearrangement joins TRBV30 to TRBJ2-5; TRBD2 matches 8 bases. The DNA end favors TRBJ2-7, so the J call may be wrong. Germline V gene sequence: CDR1 GTSNPN, CDR2 SVGIG (reference sequence). This CDR3 region has 13 residues. CDR3 residues: CASVAGSSYEQYF. The CDR3 DNA sequence: TGTGCCTCAGTAGCGGGAAGCTCCTACGAGCAGTACTTC.

This clone was seen a few times. The J gene is TRBJ1-5, the V gene TRBV30, with 12 nucleotides matching TRBD1. This CDR3 region has 14 residues. The V segment lost 4 bases and the J segment 5 bases; nucleotides outside the gene matches: 3. Germline values: CDR1 GTSNPN, CDR2 SVGIG (reference sequence). This CDR3 reads CAWNRDRGHQPQHF. CDR3 coding DNA: TGTGCCTGGAACCGGGACAGGGGGCATCAGCCCCAGCATTTT.

The rearrangement links TRBV7-6 to TRBJ2-7; 7 positions match TRBD1. Germline lookup yields CDR1 SGHVS and CDR2 FNYEAQ. This CDR3 spans 16 amino acids. V lost 0 bases to trimming and J lost 3 bases; unmatched junction nucleotides: 8. The CDR3 loop is CASSLAMTGKGYEQYF. The CDR3 DNA follows: TGTGCCAGCAGCTTAGCGATGACAGGGAAAGGCTACGAGCAGTACTTC.

V is TRBV5-1 and J is TRBJ2-5, with 12 bases lining up with TRBD2. CDR3 size: 18 residues. Germline assignment: CDR1 SGHRS and CDR2 YFSETQ. Unmatched junction bases numbered 12, after V lost 4 bases and J lost 2 bases. The CDR3 sequence: CASSLPGLAGGTQETQYF. CDR3 bases: TGCGCCAGCAGCCTCCCGGGACTAGCGGGCGGGACGCAAGAGACCCAGTACTTC.

The chain has TRBV7-9 and TRBJ2-3, with TRBD1 matching over 7 bases. Germline V gene lookup returns CDR1 SEHNR and CDR2 FQNEAQ (reference sequence). The CDR3 length is 16 residues. The ends lost 5 bases at V and 0 bases at J; junction bases unmatched: 8. This chain's CDR3 is CASSRLKGASTDTQYF. The CDR3 DNA reads as TGTGCCAGCAGCCGGTTAAAGGGGGCAAGCACAGATACGCAGTATTTT.

V usage is TRBV7-3 and J usage is TRBJ2-5, with 15 bases matching TRBD2. Germline V CDR1 and CDR2: SGHTA, FQGTGA. J was trimmed by 5 bases and V by 4 bases; bases with no gene match: 8. The length of the CDR3 is 17 residues. This chain's CDR3 is CASSSPGTSGRRETQYF. For the CDR3, the DNA is TGTGCCAGCAGCTCCCCCGGGACTAGCGGGAGGAGGGAGACCCAGTACTTC.

The J gene is TRBJ2-2, the V gene TRBV7-6, with TRBD2 matching 12 bases. Germline V gene data show CDR1 as SGHVS and CDR2 as FNYEAQ. V dropped 3 bases and J dropped 1; count of bases not matched to a gene: 12. This CDR3 spans 20 amino acids. The CDR3 protein is CASSLGLAGAFQLNTGELFF. In DNA form, the CDR3 reads TGTGCCAGCAGCTTGGGACTAGCGGGCGCCTTCCAACTGAACACCGGGGAGCTGTTTTTT. Full variable domain (missing parts from reference TRBV7-6 and TRBJ2-2): GAGVSQSPRYKVTKRGQDVALRCDPISGHVSLYWYRQALGQGPEFLTYFNYEAQQDKSGLPNDRFSAERPEGSISTLTIQRTEQRDSAMYRCASSLGLAGAFQLNTGELFFGEGSRLTVL.

In DNA, the CDR3 is TGTGCCAGCAGCAGGGACAGGGGTGATCAGCCCCAGCATTTT. This sequence encodes CASSRDRGDQPQHF. V is TRBV7-9 and J is TRBJ1-5; 10 bases agree with TRBD1. This CDR3 region has 14 residues. Germline-derived CDR1 and CDR2 are SEHNR and FQNEAQ (reference sequence). V shed 5 bases, J shed 5 bases, and the junction held 3 bases outside the gene matches.

The chain has TRBV5-1 and TRBJ2-7, with 10 bases matching TRBD1. The CDR3 has 15 residues. J lost 5 bases, V lost 4 bases, and 9 bases had no gene match. CDR1 is SGHRS, CDR2 YFSETQ, per germline. CDR3 protein: CASSGGTGDRNEQYF. For the CDR3, the DNA is TGCGCCAGCAGCGGGGGGACAGGGGATAGGAACGAGCAGTACTTC.

The chain employs TRBV13 and TRBJ2-2; no firm D call. This CDR3 is 12 amino acids long. Trimming left V 5 bases short and J 5 bases short, with 6 bases between. Germline V gives CDR1 PRHDT, CDR2 FYEKMQ (reference sequence). The CDR3 spells CASSTRTGELFF. The CDR3 DNA follows: TGTGCCAGCAGCACGCGAACCGGGGAGCTGTTTTTT.

CDR3 nucleotide sequence: TGTGCCAGTTCTCTGACTAGCGGGGTTTACAATGAGCAGTTCTTC. It specifies CASSLTSGVYNEQFF. The chain combines TRBV19 with TRBJ2-1, with 11 bases lining up with TRBD2. The V gene's germline CDR1 is LNHDA and CDR2 SQIVND (reference sequence). V lost 8 bases, J lost 4 bases, and 7 bases stayed unmatched. The CDR3 is 15 amino acids.

The V and J genes are TRBV28 and TRBJ1-6, with TRBD1 matching 7 bases. V lost 5 bases, J lost 0 bases, and 13 bases stayed unmatched. The V gene's germline CDR1 is MDHEN and CDR2 SYDVKM. The CDR3 runs 19 residues. DNA for the CDR3: TGTGCCAGCAGTGCTACCGGGACAGCCATGAGCTCCTATAATTCACCCCTCCACTTT. It codes for CASSATGTAMSSYNSPLHF.

This clone was seen just once. The chain joins TRBV29-1 to TRBJ2-7; TRBD1 might be the D (6 bases). Germline CDR1 is SQVTM and CDR2 is ANQGSEA. This CDR3 spans 12 amino acids. V was shortened by 7 bases and J by 7 bases, with 17 bases between the two germline ends. CDR3 protein: CSATGTSREQYF. The CDR3 bases are TGCAGCGCGACAGGCACCTCTCGAGAGCAGTACTTC.